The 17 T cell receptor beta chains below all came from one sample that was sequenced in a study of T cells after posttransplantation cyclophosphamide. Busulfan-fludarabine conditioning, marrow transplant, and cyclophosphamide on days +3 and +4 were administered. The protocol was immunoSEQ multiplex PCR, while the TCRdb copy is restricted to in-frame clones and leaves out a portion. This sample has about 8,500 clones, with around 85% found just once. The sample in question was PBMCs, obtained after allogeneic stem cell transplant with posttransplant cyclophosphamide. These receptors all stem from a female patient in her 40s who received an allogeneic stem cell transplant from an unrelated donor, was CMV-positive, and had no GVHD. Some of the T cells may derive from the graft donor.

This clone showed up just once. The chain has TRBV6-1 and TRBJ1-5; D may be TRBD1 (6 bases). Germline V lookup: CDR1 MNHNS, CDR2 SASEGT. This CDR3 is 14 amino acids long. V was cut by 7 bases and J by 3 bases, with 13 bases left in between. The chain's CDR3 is CASILDSVNQPQHF. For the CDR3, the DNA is TGTGCCAGCATCTTGGACAGCGTCAATCAGCCCCAGCATTTT.

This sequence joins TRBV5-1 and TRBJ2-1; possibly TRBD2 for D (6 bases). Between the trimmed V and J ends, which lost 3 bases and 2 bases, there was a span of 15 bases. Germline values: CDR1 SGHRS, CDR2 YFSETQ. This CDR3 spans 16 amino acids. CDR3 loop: CASSWGRTVAYNEQFF. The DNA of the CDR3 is TGCGCCAGCAGCTGGGGGAGGACCGTCGCCTACAATGAGCAGTTCTTC.

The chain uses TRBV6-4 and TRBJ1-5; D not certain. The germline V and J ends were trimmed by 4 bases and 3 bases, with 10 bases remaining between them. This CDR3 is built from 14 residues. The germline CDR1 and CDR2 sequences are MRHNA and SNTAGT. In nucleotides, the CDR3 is TGTGCCAGCAGTGTCTCGAGATCCAATCAGCCCCAGCATTTT. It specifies CASSVSRSNQPQHF.

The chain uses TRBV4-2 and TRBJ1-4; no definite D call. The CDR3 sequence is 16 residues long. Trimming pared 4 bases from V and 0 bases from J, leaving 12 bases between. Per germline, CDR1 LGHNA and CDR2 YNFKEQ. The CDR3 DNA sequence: TGTGCCAGCAGCCCCCGGGTCATTTCAACTAATGAAAAACTGTTTTTT. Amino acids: CASSPRVISTNEKLFF.

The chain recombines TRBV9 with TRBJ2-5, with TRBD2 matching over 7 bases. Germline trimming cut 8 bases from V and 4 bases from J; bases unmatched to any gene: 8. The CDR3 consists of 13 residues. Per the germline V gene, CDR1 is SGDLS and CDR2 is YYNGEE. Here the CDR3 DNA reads TGTGCCAGTCAGCGGGGCCTCTCAGAGACCCAGTACTTC. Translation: CASQRGLSETQYF. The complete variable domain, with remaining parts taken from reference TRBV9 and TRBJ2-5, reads DSGVTQTPKHLITATGQRVTLRCSPRSGDLSVYWYQQSLDQGLQFLIQYYNGEERAKGNILERFSAQQFPDLHSELNLSSLELGDSALYFCASQRGLSETQYFGPGTRLLVL.

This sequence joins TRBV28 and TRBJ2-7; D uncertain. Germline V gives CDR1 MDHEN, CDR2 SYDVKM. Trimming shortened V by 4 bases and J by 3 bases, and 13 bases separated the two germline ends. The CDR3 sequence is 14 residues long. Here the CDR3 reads CASSSRASGYEQYF. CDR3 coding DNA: TGTGCCAGCAGTTCAAGAGCCTCAGGCTACGAGCAGTACTTC.

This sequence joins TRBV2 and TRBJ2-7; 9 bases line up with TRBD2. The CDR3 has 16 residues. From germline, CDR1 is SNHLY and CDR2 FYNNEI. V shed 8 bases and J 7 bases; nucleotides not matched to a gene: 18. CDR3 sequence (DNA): TGTGCCAGCCAATTCCAACTTGCTAGCGGGGTGGATGAGCAGTACTTC. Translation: CASQFQLASGVDEQYF.

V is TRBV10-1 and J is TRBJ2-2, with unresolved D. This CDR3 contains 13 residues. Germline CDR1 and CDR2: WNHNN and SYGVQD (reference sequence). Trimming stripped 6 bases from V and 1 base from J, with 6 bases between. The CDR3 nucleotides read TGCGCCAGCAGCTGGCAGAACACCGGGGAGCTGTTTTTT. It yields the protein CASSWQNTGELFF.

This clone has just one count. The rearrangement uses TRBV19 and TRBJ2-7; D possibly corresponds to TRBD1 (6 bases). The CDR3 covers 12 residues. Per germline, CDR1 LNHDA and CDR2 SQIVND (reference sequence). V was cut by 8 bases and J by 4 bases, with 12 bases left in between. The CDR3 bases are TGTGCCAGTTCCGGGACAAAATACGAGCAGTACTTC. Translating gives CASSGTKYEQYF.

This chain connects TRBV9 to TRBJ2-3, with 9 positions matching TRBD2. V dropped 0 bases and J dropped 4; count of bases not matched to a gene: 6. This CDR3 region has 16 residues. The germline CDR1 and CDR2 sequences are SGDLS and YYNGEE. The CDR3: CASSVVNSGGADTQYF. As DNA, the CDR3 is TGTGCCAGCAGCGTAGTGAATAGCGGGGGCGCAGATACGCAGTATTTT. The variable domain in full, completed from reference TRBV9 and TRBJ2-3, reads DSGVTQTPKHLITATGQRVTLRCSPRSGDLSVYWYQQSLDQGLQFLIQYYNGEERAKGNILERFSAQQFPDLHSELNLSSLELGDSALYFCASSVVNSGGADTQYFGPGTRLTVL.

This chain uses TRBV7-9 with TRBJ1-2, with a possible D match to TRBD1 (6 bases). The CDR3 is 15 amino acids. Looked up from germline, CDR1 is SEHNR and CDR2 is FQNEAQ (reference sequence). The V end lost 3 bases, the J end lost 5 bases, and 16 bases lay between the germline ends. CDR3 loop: CASSLEVARGYGYTF. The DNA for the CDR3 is TGTGCCAGCAGCTTGGAGGTAGCGAGGGGGTATGGCTACACCTTC.

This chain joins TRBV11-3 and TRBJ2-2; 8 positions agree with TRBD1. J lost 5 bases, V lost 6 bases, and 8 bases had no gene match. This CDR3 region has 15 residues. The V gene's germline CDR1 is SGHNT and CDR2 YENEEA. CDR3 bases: TGTGCCAGCAGGGCGGACAGGGAACGGACCGGGGAGCTGTTTTTT. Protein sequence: CASRADRERTGELFF.

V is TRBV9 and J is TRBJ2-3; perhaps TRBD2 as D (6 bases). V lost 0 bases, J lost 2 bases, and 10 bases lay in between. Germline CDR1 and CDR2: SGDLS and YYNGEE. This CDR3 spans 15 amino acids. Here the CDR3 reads CASSVEAGLTDTQYF. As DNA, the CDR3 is TGTGCCAGCAGCGTAGAGGCGGGACTCACAGATACGCAGTATTTT.

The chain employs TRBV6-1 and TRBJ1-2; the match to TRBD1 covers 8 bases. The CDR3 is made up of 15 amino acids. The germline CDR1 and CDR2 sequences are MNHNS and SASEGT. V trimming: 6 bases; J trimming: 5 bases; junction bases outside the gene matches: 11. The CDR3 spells CASSLSGQVSYGYTF. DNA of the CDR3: TGTGCCAGCAGCCTCTCGGGACAGGTTTCATATGGCTACACCTTC.

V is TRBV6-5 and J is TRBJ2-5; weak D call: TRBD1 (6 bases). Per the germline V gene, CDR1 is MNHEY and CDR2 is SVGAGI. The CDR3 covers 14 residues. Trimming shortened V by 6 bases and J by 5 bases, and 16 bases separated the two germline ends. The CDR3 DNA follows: TGTGCCAGCAGCCCCGACAGGTTCGGGGAGACCCAGTACTTC. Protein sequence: CASSPDRFGETQYF.

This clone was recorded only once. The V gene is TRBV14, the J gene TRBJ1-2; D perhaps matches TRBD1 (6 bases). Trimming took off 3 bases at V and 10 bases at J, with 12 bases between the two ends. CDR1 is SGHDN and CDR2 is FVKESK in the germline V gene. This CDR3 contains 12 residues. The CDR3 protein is CASSQGAYLYTF. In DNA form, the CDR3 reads TGTGCCAGCAGCCAGGGGGCCTATCTCTACACCTTC.

The CDR3 here is CASRGGFEQYF. Written as DNA, the CDR3 is TGTGCCAGCAGGGGGGGGTTCGAGCAGTACTTC. The chain uses TRBV27 and TRBJ2-7; the match to TRBD2 covers 7 bases. Germline V gives CDR1 MNHEY, CDR2 SMNVEV (reference sequence). The CDR3 consists of 11 residues. V lost 6 bases, J lost 6 bases, and 2 bases stayed unmatched.